These 30 T cell receptor beta chains originate from one sample sequenced in a study of blood T cell repertoires in COVID-19. The method was immunoSEQ multiplex PCR; TCRdb's version includes in-frame clones alone and lacks a portion of them. The sample carries tens of thousands of clones, nearly 90% recorded once. The sequencing input was peripheral blood. These receptors were collected from a man aged 45-65 years with active COVID-19.

This chain connects TRBV24-1 to TRBJ2-3; 12 bases are a match to TRBD1. Germline V gene data show CDR1 as KGHDR and CDR2 as SFDVKD. V lost 4 bases to trimming and J lost 6 bases; unmatched junction nucleotides: 10. CDR3 size: 17 residues. The CDR3 region has the DNA TGTGCCACCAGTGAGCCGGGACAGGGGGCTTTTGGGGATACGCAGTATTTT. Its translation is CATSEPGQGAFGDTQYF.

CDR3 region: CASSPTAMWDEQFF. DNA for the CDR3: TGTGCCAGCAGCCCTACAGCTATGTGGGATGAGCAGTTCTTC. The V call is TRBV7-9, the J call TRBJ2-1; D gene unclear. The length of the CDR3 is 14 residues. The V gene lost 5 bases and the J gene lost 8 bases, with 16 bases spanning the gap. The germline gives CDR1 SEHNR, CDR2 FQNEAQ (reference sequence).

This chain joins TRBV7-2 and TRBJ2-3; no clear D gene. The CDR3 is 16 residues long. CDR1 is SGHTA, CDR2 FQGNSA, per germline. V was cut by 5 bases and J by 0 bases, with 15 bases left in between. The CDR3 sequence: CASSAYLRLSTDTQYF. The CDR3 DNA is TGTGCCAGCAGCGCATATCTCCGGTTAAGCACAGATACGCAGTATTTT.

The count of this clone is one. This chain joins TRBV3-1 (or the pseudogene TRBV3-2) and TRBJ1-1, with D uncertain. This CDR3 region has 15 residues. Germline loops: CDR1 LGHDT, CDR2 YNNKEL (reference sequence). Trimming stripped 1 base from V and 4 bases from J, with 13 bases between. In nucleotides, the CDR3 is TGTGCCAGCAGCCAAGGGAGGCTTACTAGCACTGAAGCTTTCTTT. It codes for CASSQGRLTSTEAFF.

The chain uses TRBV18 and TRBJ2-5; D is perhaps TRBD2 (6 bases). Germline V gene data show CDR1 as KGHSH and CDR2 as LQKENI. The V gene lost 0 bases and the J gene lost 5 bases, with 16 bases spanning the gap. The CDR3 runs 16 residues. CDR3 sequence: CASSPPGLASSETQYF. CDR3 DNA: TGTGCCAGCTCACCACCGGGTCTAGCGAGCTCGGAGACCCAGTACTTC.

V and J are TRBV11-2 and TRBJ2-5, with 10 bases that match TRBD2. Unmatched junction bases numbered 7, after V lost 4 bases and J lost 5 bases. Germline loops: CDR1 SGHAT, CDR2 FQNNGV. This CDR3 spans 15 amino acids. As DNA, the CDR3 is TGTGCCAGCAGCTCTACGGGACTAGCGTGGGAGACCCAGTACTTC. This translates into CASSSTGLAWETQYF.

This clone came up once. The chain joins TRBV6-5 to TRBJ2-2; the match to TRBD1 covers 7 bases. The CDR3 loop spans 14 amino acids. Trimming at V came to 7 bases and at J to 2 bases, leaving 4 bases not matched to a gene. Germline V gives CDR1 MNHEY, CDR2 SVGAGI. The CDR3 coding sequence is TGTGCCAGCAAGGACAGGTATAACACCGGGGAGCTGTTTTTT. Encoded protein: CASKDRYNTGELFF.

The rearrangement uses TRBV6-2 or TRBV6-3 and TRBJ1-1; D call uncertain. CDR1 MNHEY and CDR2 SVGEGT come from the germline V gene. With 6 bases removed from V and 6 bases from J, the gap between germline ends came to 14 bases. The CDR3 runs 13 residues. The CDR3: CASSRAIRAEAFF. The CDR3 DNA follows: TGTGCCAGCAGCCGCGCTATCCGGGCTGAAGCTTTCTTT.

A few counts support this clone. This chain connects TRBV19 to TRBJ2-7; no firm D call. The length of the CDR3 is 15 residues. The ends were cut back, 7 bases at V and 4 bases at J, with 20 bases in the middle. Germline V gene lookup returns CDR1 LNHDA and CDR2 SQIVND (reference sequence). CDR3 in DNA: TGTGCCAGTACCAAGGCTTGGGCAGGTGATTACGAGCAGTACTTC. This sequence encodes CASTKAWAGDYEQYF.

The gene calls are TRBV6-6 and TRBJ1-4; D is possibly TRBD1 (5 bases). The V end was cut by 7 bases, the J end by 8 bases, with 8 bases between. The CDR3 contains 11 residues. Germline V lookup: CDR1 MNHNY, CDR2 SVGAGI (reference sequence). The CDR3 nucleotides read TGTGCCAGCACTTGGGGCGAAAAACTGTTTTTT. It yields the protein CASTWGEKLFF.

This clone is classed as medium-sized. V gene TRBV2 combines with J gene TRBJ2-3; tentatively, D is TRBD2 (6 bases). The V gene's germline CDR1 is SNHLY and CDR2 FYNNEI. This CDR3 spans 13 amino acids. Trimming took 8 bases from V and 1 from J, leaving 10 bases between them. CDR3 sequence reads: CASFSGGTDTQYF. CDR3 bases: TGTGCCAGCTTCTCGGGGGGCACAGATACGCAGTATTTT.

In this sample, this clone turned up once. The chain links TRBV7-9 to TRBJ1-1; D gene unclear. Per the germline V gene, CDR1 is SEHNR and CDR2 is FQNEAQ (reference sequence). V gave up 1 base and J gave up 0 bases, with 6 bases separating them. This CDR3 has 14 amino acids. CDR3 coding DNA: TGTGCCAGCAGCTTAGTGGCTGTGAACACTGAAGCTTTCTTT. It translates to CASSLVAVNTEAFF.

The chain has TRBV6-5 and TRBJ1-5, with D unresolved. The CDR3 sequence is 13 residues long. Germline values: CDR1 MNHEY, CDR2 SVGAGI. V was shortened by 6 bases and J by 4 bases, with 10 bases between the two germline ends. The CDR3 region is CASSPLTNQPQHF. The CDR3 DNA follows: TGTGCCAGCAGCCCCCTTACTAATCAGCCCCAGCATTTT.

The rearrangement joins TRBV2 to TRBJ2-7; 8 nucleotides line up with TRBD2. The length of the CDR3 is 15 residues. The junction had 10 bases not matched to a gene; V was cut back by 8 bases and J by 1 base. Germline V gene data show CDR1 as SNHLY and CDR2 as FYNNEI. The CDR3 protein is CASREGGFFSYEQYF. DNA for the CDR3: TGTGCCAGCCGGGAGGGAGGTTTCTTTTCCTACGAGCAGTACTTC.

The rearrangement links TRBV5-5 to TRBJ2-5, with 8 bases aligning to TRBD1. Losses at the gene ends were 6 bases for V and 4 bases for J; bases not matched to a gene: 5. The CDR3 sequence is 13 residues long. The V gene's germline CDR1 is SGHKS and CDR2 YYEKEE (reference sequence). CDR3 amino acids: CASKRQGTETQYF. The CDR3 DNA follows: TGTGCCAGCAAAAGACAGGGGACAGAGACCCAGTACTTC.

The V and J genes are TRBV11-2 and TRBJ1-1; 8 bases agree with TRBD1. Trimming cost V 4 bases and J 1 base; bases outside gene matches: 8. Looked up from germline, CDR1 is SGHAT and CDR2 is FQNNGV. The CDR3 extends over 16 amino acids. The CDR3 DNA follows: TGTGCCAGCAGCTCGGCAGGGGGCATCACGAACACTGAAGCTTTCTTT. Amino acid sequence: CASSSAGGITNTEAFF.

This chain connects TRBV9 to TRBJ1-4; 7 bases fit TRBD1. CDR3 length equals 14 residues. In germline, CDR1 is SGDLS, CDR2 YYNGEE. V was clipped by 0 bases and J by 8 bases; unmatched bases: 4. In DNA form, the CDR3 reads TGTGCCAGCAGCGTAGGAGGGGGCCGGGAAAAACTGTTTTTT. Its protein product is CASSVGGGREKLFF.

The genes are TRBV3-1 (or the pseudogene TRBV3-2) and TRBJ1-4; D not certain. This CDR3 is built from 17 residues. The V gene lost 1 base and the J gene lost 3 bases, with 15 bases spanning the gap. Per germline, CDR1 LGHDT and CDR2 YNNKEL (reference sequence). Written as DNA, the CDR3 is TGTGCCAGCAGCCAAGGCCCGAGGGCCCCAGCTAATGAAAAACTGTTTTTT. Translated, it gives CASSQGPRAPANEKLFF.

The chain links TRBV5-5 to TRBJ2-3; 7 positions agree with TRBD1. Germline assignment: CDR1 SGHKS and CDR2 YYEKEE (reference sequence). The V and J ends lost 4 bases and 5 bases, in that order; junction bases with no gene match: 13. CDR3 size: 16 residues. The CDR3 sequence: CASSPPQGTVIDTQYF. In DNA form, the CDR3 reads TGTGCCAGCAGCCCACCCCAGGGGACAGTTATAGATACGCAGTATTTT.

This chain links TRBV5-4 with TRBJ1-3; possible D gene TRBD1, 6 bases. CDR1 and CDR2 (germline): SGHNT, YYREEE (reference sequence). V gave up 0 bases and J gave up 2 bases, with 6 bases separating them. This CDR3 is 14 amino acids long. Here the CDR3 reads CASSLAGAGNTIYF. The CDR3 region has the DNA TGTGCCAGCAGCTTGGCAGGGGCTGGAAACACCATATATTTT.

This clone was seen more than once but under ten times. This rearrangement joins TRBV5-5 to TRBJ2-1, with 11 bases lining up with TRBD1. There are 16 residues in the CDR3. J lost 5 bases, V lost 4 bases, and 8 bases had no gene match. Germline CDR1 and CDR2: SGHKS and YYEKEE (reference sequence). CDR3 residues: CASSPRGTGGNNEQFF. The CDR3 coding sequence is TGTGCCAGCAGCCCGCGGGGGACAGGGGGGAACAATGAGCAGTTCTTC.

This chain uses TRBV6-6 with TRBJ2-7, with 7 bases that match TRBD1. The germline gives CDR1 MNHNY, CDR2 SVGAGI (reference sequence). J gave up 5 bases and V 8 bases, and 9 bases lay outside the gene matches. This CDR3 is built from 13 residues. CDR3 protein: CASGNRGIDEQYF. For the CDR3, the DNA is TGTGCCAGCGGAAACAGGGGTATCGACGAGCAGTACTTC.

The rearrangement links TRBV5-1 to TRBJ1-4, with 9 bases matching TRBD1. The CDR3 contains 15 residues. Unmatched junction bases numbered 4, after V lost 0 bases and J lost 7 bases. Germline lookup yields CDR1 SGHRS and CDR2 YFSETQ. In DNA form, the CDR3 reads TGCGCCAGCAGCTTGGCCGGGACAGGGCCTGAAAAACTGTTTTTT. Protein product: CASSLAGTGPEKLFF.

The V gene is TRBV27, the J gene TRBJ1-3, with D maybe TRBD1 (6 bases). Looked up from germline, CDR1 is MNHEY and CDR2 is SMNVEV (reference sequence). Trimming stripped 5 bases from V and 1 base from J, with 12 bases between. The length of the CDR3 is 15 residues. As DNA, the CDR3 is TGTGCCAGCAGTAGGGTCAGGGGATCTGGAAACACCATATATTTT. It encodes CASSRVRGSGNTIYF.

The chain has TRBV5-5 and TRBJ1-1; 8 bases align to TRBD1. The V segment lost 2 bases and the J segment 5 bases; nucleotides outside the gene matches: 8. Germline lookup yields CDR1 SGHKS and CDR2 YYEKEE (reference sequence). The CDR3 has 15 residues. The CDR3 region is CASSFLTGGGTEAFF. The CDR3 nucleotides are TGTGCCAGCAGCTTCCTCACAGGGGGAGGGACTGAAGCTTTCTTT.

V is TRBV6-5 and J is TRBJ2-1; possible D gene TRBD2, 6 bases. Germline CDR1 reads MNHEY; CDR2 reads SVGAGI. This CDR3 has 15 amino acids. V dropped 8 bases and J dropped 4 bases, with 18 bases sitting between them. CDR3 bases: TGTGCCAGCCACCGGCAGCGGGCGATGTACAATGAGCAGTTCTTC. Translation gives CASHRQRAMYNEQFF.

J is TRBJ2-5 and V is TRBV19; TRBD2 might be the D (7 bases). Germline V lookup: CDR1 LNHDA, CDR2 SQIVND (reference sequence). This CDR3 contains 14 residues. The germline V and J ends were trimmed by 8 bases and 5 bases, with 18 bases remaining between them. CDR3 in DNA: TGTGCCAGTCCCTCCCGGGGGGCGGTGGAGACCCAGTACTTC. This sequence encodes CASPSRGAVETQYF.

The rearrangement links TRBV5-6 to TRBJ1-6; D unresolved. With 1 base removed from V and 10 bases from J, the gap between germline ends came to 12 bases. From germline, CDR1 is SGHDT and CDR2 YYEEEE. This CDR3 region has 14 residues. This CDR3 is CASSLRGFRSPLHF. The CDR3 DNA sequence: TGTGCCAGCAGCTTGCGAGGGTTTCGGTCACCCCTCCACTTT. Full variable domain (missing parts from reference TRBV5-6 and TRBJ1-6): DAGVTQSPTHLIKTRGQQVTLRCSPKSGHDTVSWYQQALGQGPQFIFQYYEEEERQRGNFPDRFSGHQFPNYSSELNVNALLLGDSALYLCASSLRGFRSPLHFGNGTRLTVT.

The genes are TRBV2 and TRBJ2-3, with a tentative D call TRBD1 (5 bases). Germline V gives CDR1 SNHLY, CDR2 FYNNEI. With 7 bases removed from V and 0 bases from J, the gap between germline ends came to 8 bases. The CDR3 spans 13 residues. Here the CDR3 reads CASTRQSTDTQYF. The CDR3 DNA reads as TGTGCCAGCACCAGACAGAGCACAGATACGCAGTATTTT.

This clone was counted only a few times. The rearrangement links TRBV28 to TRBJ1-2, with 9 bases fitting TRBD1. In germline, CDR1 is MDHEN, CDR2 SYDVKM. Losses at the gene ends were 5 bases for V and 2 bases for J; bases not matched to a gene: 9. The CDR3 consists of 16 residues. The CDR3 here is CASSDLRGTGNYGYTF. In DNA, the CDR3 is TGTGCCAGCAGTGACCTGAGAGGGACAGGGAACTATGGCTACACCTTC.